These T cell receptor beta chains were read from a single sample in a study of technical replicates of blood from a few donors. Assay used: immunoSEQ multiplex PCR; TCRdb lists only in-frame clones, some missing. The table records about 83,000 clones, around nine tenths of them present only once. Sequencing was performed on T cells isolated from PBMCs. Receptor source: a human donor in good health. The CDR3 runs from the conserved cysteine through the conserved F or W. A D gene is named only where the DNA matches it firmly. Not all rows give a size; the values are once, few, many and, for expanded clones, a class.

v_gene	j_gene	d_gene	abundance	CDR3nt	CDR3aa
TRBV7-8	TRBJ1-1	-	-	TGTGCCAGCAGCTTTATGGGACTAAACACTGAAGCTTTCTTT	CASSFMGLNTEAFF
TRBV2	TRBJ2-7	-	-	TGTGCCAGCAGGGAAGGACGGGTTCGGCAGTACTTC	CASREGRVRQYF
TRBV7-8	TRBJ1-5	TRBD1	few	TGTGCCAGCAGCTCGGGACAGGGAGTGGCTTTT	CASSSGQGVAF
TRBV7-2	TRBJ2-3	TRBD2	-	TGTGCCAGCAGCGGGGCTAGCGGGGGGGCAAATGGAGATACGCAGTATTTT	CASSGASGGANGDTQYF
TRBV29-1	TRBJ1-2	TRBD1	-	TGCAGCGTTCCCGGGACAGGTCCCTCTAACTATGGCTACACCTTC	CSVPGTGPSNYGYTF
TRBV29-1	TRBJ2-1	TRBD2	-	TGCAGCGCCTCGGGGGGGCCAGGCAATGAGCAGTTCTTC	CSASGGPGNEQFF
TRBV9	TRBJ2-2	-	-	TGTGCCAGCAGCGTAGCGTCGGGGATCGGGGAGCTGTTTTTT	CASSVASGIGELFF
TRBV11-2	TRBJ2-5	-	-	TGTGCCAGCATCCTTAAGGGGCGGGAGACCCAGTACTTC	CASILKGRETQYF
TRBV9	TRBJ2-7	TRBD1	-	TGTGCCAGCAGCGGGGGACAGCCGGATTACGAGCAGTACTTC	CASSGGQPDYEQYF
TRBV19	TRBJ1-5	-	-	TGTGCCAGTAGTGTCCAGGGATGGAACAATCAGCCCCAGCATTTT	CASSVQGWNNQPQHF
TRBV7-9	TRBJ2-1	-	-	TGTGCCAGCAGAATCGAAGGGGGTAATGAGCAGTTCTTC	CASRIEGGNEQFF
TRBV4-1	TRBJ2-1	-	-	TGCGCCAGCAGCCAAGAGACCGGGACACCGGGTCGCCGGGGGTTCTTC	CASSQETGTPGRRGFF
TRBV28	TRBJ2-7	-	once	TGTGCCAGCAGCCCCCCGGGATTAGGGAGCTACGAGCAGTACTTC	CASSPPGLGSYEQYF
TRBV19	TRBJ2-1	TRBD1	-	TGTGCCAGTAGTCCCGCGACAGGGTCTCCCAATGAGCAGTTCTTC	CASSPATGSPNEQFF
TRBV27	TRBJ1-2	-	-	TGTGCCAGCAGTCCCCGGGCTAACTATGGCTACACCTTC	CASSPRANYGYTF
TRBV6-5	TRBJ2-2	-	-	TGTGCCAGCAGTGGACAATCGAACACCGGGGAGCTGTTTTTT	CASSGQSNTGELFF
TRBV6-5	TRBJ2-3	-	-	TGTGCCAGCAGTTACTCTTGGGCGGATACGCAGTATTTT	CASSYSWADTQYF
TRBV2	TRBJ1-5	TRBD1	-	TGTGCCAGCAGTGGGGACAGGGGAGGAAGCAATCAGCCCCAGCATTTT	CASSGDRGGSNQPQHF
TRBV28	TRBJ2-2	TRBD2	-	TGTGCCAGCAGACCCCCGGGCGGGAGGGCCGGAGGGAACACCGGGGAGCTGTTTTTT	CASRPPGGRAGGNTGELFF
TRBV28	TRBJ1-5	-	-	TGTGCCAGCAGTTTAGACGGGAGGTATAGCAATCAGCCCCAGCATTTT	CASSLDGRYSNQPQHF
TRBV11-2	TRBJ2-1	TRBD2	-	TGTGCCAGCAGCTTACTGTCGGGAGGGCCCTACAATGAGCAGTTCTTC	CASSLLSGGPYNEQFF
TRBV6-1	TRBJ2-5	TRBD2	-	TGTGCCAGCACGATAGCGGGTATTCAAGAGACCCAGTACTTC	CASTIAGIQETQYF
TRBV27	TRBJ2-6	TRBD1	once	TGTGCCAGCAGTTCAGGACAGGCTGGGGCCAACGTCCTGACTTTC	CASSSGQAGANVLTF
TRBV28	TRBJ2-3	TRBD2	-	TGTGCCAGCAGTTTCTGGCTAGCGGGAGAGGCCACAGATACGCAGTATTTT	CASSFWLAGEATDTQYF
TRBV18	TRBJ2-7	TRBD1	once	TGTGCCAGCTCTTGGGACAGGGCGCCCTACGAGCAGTACTTC	CASSWDRAPYEQYF
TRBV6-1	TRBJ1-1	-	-	TGTGCCAGCAGGACTAGGGGCGTGAACACTGAAGCTTTCTTT	CASRTRGVNTEAFF
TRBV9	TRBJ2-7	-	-	TGTGCCAGCAGCCCTTATTCGGGGGGCCCCTACGAGCAGTACTTC	CASSPYSGGPYEQYF
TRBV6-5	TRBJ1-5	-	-	TGTGCCAGCAGTTCAGGTCCCCATCAGCCCCAGCATTTT	CASSSGPHQPQHF